Listed here are 19 T cell receptor beta chains from one sample, sequenced in a study of cytomegalovirus exposure and HLA in healthy donors. 60 Vbeta and 13 Jbeta primers were used in PCR. Sequencing used immunoSEQ multiplex PCR; TCRdb keeps in-frame clones, though not all of them. The sample shows about 77,000 clones, around 81% of them seen only once. The specimen was PBMCs. Receptors were obtained from a man between 35 and 55 years old in good health and CMV-seronegative.

The V call is TRBV19, the J call TRBJ2-1; TRBD2 aligns across 10 bases. This CDR3 is 14 amino acids long. J lost 4 bases, V lost 8 bases, and 5 bases had no gene match. Germline V lookup: CDR1 LNHDA, CDR2 SQIVND (reference sequence). The chain's CDR3 is CASSRTSGYNEQFF. CDR3 coding DNA: TGTGCCAGTTCCAGGACTAGCGGATACAATGAGCAGTTCTTC.

The rearrangement links TRBV28 to TRBJ2-5; 12 nucleotides align to TRBD2. This CDR3 region has 13 residues. Germline V gene data show CDR1 as MDHEN and CDR2 as SYDVKM. V lost 6 bases to trimming and J lost 5 bases; unmatched junction nucleotides: 1. In nucleotides, the CDR3 is TGTGCCAGCAGCCTAGCGGGAGGGGAGACCCAGTACTTC. Translating it yields CASSLAGGETQYF.

J is TRBJ2-1 and V is TRBV19; the D gene is possibly TRBD2 (5 bases). This CDR3 is built from 15 residues. The germline V gene has CDR1 LNHDA and CDR2 SQIVND (reference sequence). Trimming took 0 bases from V and 3 from J, leaving 9 bases between them. CDR3 nucleotides: TGTGCCAGTAGTATAGATACGGGGAACTACAATGAGCAGTTCTTC. It is translated as CASSIDTGNYNEQFF.

The V and J genes are TRBV5-1 and TRBJ2-2; 9 positions agree with TRBD1. The trim removed 4 bases at V and 1 base at J, leaving 5 bases unmatched. The germline V gene has CDR1 SGHRS and CDR2 YFSETQ. The CDR3 loop spans 16 amino acids. Here the CDR3 DNA reads TGCGCCAGCAGCCACCCGGGACAGGGGAACACCGGGGAGCTGTTTTTT. Translating gives CASSHPGQGNTGELFF.

The CDR3 is CASSARQPGANVLTF. The CDR3 DNA reads TGTGCCAGCAGCGCCCGACAACCTGGGGCCAACGTCCTGACTTTC. The J gene is TRBJ2-6, the V gene TRBV7-9; D gene ambiguous. V shed 5 bases and J shed 2 bases, with 10 bases lying between them. Germline lookup yields CDR1 SEHNR and CDR2 FQNEAQ (reference sequence). This CDR3 is 15 amino acids long. Variable domain in full (rest from reference TRBV7-9 and TRBJ2-6): DTGVSQNPRHKITKRGQNVTFRCDPISEHNRLYWYRQTLGQGPEFLTYFQNEAQLEKSRLLSDRFSAERPKGSFSTLEIQRTEQGDSAMYLCASSARQPGANVLTFGAGSRLTVL.

This clone showed up just once. This chain uses TRBV5-1 with TRBJ1-2; perhaps TRBD1 as D (6 bases). CDR1 is SGHRS and CDR2 is YFSETQ in the germline V gene. This CDR3 has 14 amino acids. V was trimmed by 0 bases and J by 4 bases, leaving 10 bases between them. The DNA for the CDR3 is TGCGCCAGCAGCTTGGGCGCAGGGGCCTATGGCTACACCTTC. Amino acids: CASSLGAGAYGYTF.

This sequence joins TRBV5-1 and TRBJ2-5, with 11 bases matching TRBD2. Unmatched junction bases numbered 5, after V lost 4 bases and J lost 3 bases. CDR3 length equals 15 residues. CDR1 and CDR2 from the germline V gene are SGHRS and YFSETQ. The CDR3 coding sequence is TGCGCCAGCAGCCCCCAGACTAGCGGGAAAGAGACCCAGTACTTC. This gives the protein CASSPQTSGKETQYF.

This clone appeared a few times. The chain uses TRBV4-2 and TRBJ2-7; no clear D gene. The CDR3 is 14 amino acids. V lost 0 bases, J lost 2 bases, and 8 bases lay in between. Per the germline V gene, CDR1 is LGHNA and CDR2 is YNFKEQ. The CDR3 loop reads CASSQEYTAYEQYF. The CDR3 bases are TGTGCCAGCAGCCAAGAGTACACCGCCTACGAGCAGTACTTC.

This chain connects TRBV19 to TRBJ1-1; unclear D gene. CDR1 LNHDA and CDR2 SQIVND come from the germline V gene (reference sequence). V dropped 4 bases and J dropped 4 bases, with 13 bases sitting between them. The CDR3 loop spans 14 amino acids. For the CDR3, the DNA is TGTGCCAGTAGTACCACCCTCCGGGGCACTGAAGCTTTCTTT. It encodes CASSTTLRGTEAFF.

In this sample, this clone turned up once. The V gene is TRBV7-9, the J gene TRBJ1-5, with 9 positions matching TRBD1. The V segment lost 5 bases and the J segment 3 bases; nucleotides outside the gene matches: 5. The CDR3 has 15 amino acids. The germline V gene has CDR1 SEHNR and CDR2 FQNEAQ (reference sequence). The CDR3 DNA follows: TGTGCCAGCAGCCGCGGGACAGGGAACAATCAGCCCCAGCATTTT. Translation gives CASSRGTGNNQPQHF.

The rearrangement links TRBV7-3 to TRBJ2-1, with D maybe TRBD2 (6 bases). The CDR3 covers 15 residues. CDR1 SGHTA and CDR2 FQGTGA come from the germline V gene. Trimming took 5 bases from V and 10 from J, leaving 21 bases between them. This CDR3 reads CASSPTGTRGGEQFF. The DNA for the CDR3 is TGTGCCAGCAGCCCTACGGGAACCCGGGGAGGCGAGCAGTTCTTC.

This clone appeared a few times. The gene calls are TRBV9 and TRBJ2-3, with TRBD1 matching over 9 bases. CDR3 length: 16 amino acids. V shed 3 bases and J 1 base; nucleotides not matched to a gene: 6. Germline CDR1 reads SGDLS; CDR2 reads YYNGEE. The CDR3 region is CASSGGTGQGTDTQYF. DNA for the CDR3: TGTGCCAGCAGCGGTGGGACAGGGCAAGGCACAGATACGCAGTATTTT.

The gene calls are TRBV30 and TRBJ2-3; D may be TRBD1 (5 bases). Germline assignment: CDR1 GTSNPN and CDR2 SVGIG (reference sequence). The V end lost 5 bases, the J end lost 14 bases, and 17 bases lay between the germline ends. The CDR3 contains 11 residues. This CDR3 reads CAWSKGPMLYF. The CDR3 DNA reads as TGTGCCTGGTCCAAGGGGCCGATGTTGTATTTT.

The V call is TRBV23-1, the J call TRBJ2-7, with 9 bases that match TRBD1. TRBV23-1 is sorted into the ORF group, with uncertain function. Trimming at V came to 7 bases and at J to 7 bases, leaving 14 bases not matched to a gene. The CDR3 has 15 residues. CDR3 sequence (DNA): TGCGCCAGCACCTTCCGGGACAGGGTGAGAAAGGAGCAGTACTTC. Its protein product is CASTFRDRVRKEQYF.

The chain recombines TRBV6-1 with TRBJ1-2, with 9 bases matching TRBD1. CDR3 length: 15 residues. V trimming: 0 bases; J trimming: 6 bases; junction bases outside the gene matches: 5. Germline loops: CDR1 MNHNS, CDR2 SASEGT. The chain's CDR3 is CASSEAGDRADGYTF. The CDR3 DNA reads as TGTGCCAGCAGTGAAGCTGGGGACAGGGCAGATGGCTACACCTTC.

The chain has TRBV7-2 and TRBJ2-1, with 7 bases that match TRBD2. CDR1 and CDR2 from the germline V gene are SGHTA and FQGNSA. J was trimmed by 7 bases and V by 5 bases; bases with no gene match: 5. This CDR3 spans 13 amino acids. CDR3 sequence: CASSAGTNNEQFF. For the CDR3, the DNA is TGTGCCAGCAGCGCGGGGACTAATAATGAGCAGTTCTTC.

In the case of this clone: Other nucleotide sequences from this sample produce the same CDR3. This chain connects TRBV5-1 to TRBJ2-3, with 10 bases identical to TRBD2. Looked up from germline, CDR1 is SGHRS and CDR2 is YFSETQ. The trim removed 5 bases at V and 3 bases at J, leaving 3 bases unmatched. This CDR3 is built from 14 residues. For the CDR3, the DNA is TGCGCCAGCAGGCTAGCGGGAGCAACAGATACGCAGTATTTT. As protein: CASRLAGATDTQYF.

The chain couples TRBV18 to TRBJ2-1, with 11 bases aligning to TRBD1. This CDR3 has 19 residues. The ends lost 1 base at V and 9 bases at J; junction bases unmatched: 17. Germline values: CDR1 KGHSH, CDR2 LQKENI. Here the CDR3 reads CASSPRGTGGPLSWGEQFF. Here the CDR3 DNA reads TGTGCCAGCTCACCACGTGGGACAGGGGGACCATTATCTTGGGGTGAGCAGTTCTTC.

The chain couples TRBV28 to TRBJ2-7, with 10 bases fitting TRBD1. From germline, CDR1 is MDHEN and CDR2 SYDVKM. This CDR3 contains 13 residues. The junction had 3 bases not matched to a gene; V was cut back by 6 bases and J by 4 bases. As DNA, the CDR3 is TGTGCCAGCAGGCTGGACAGGGGGTACGAGCAGTACTTC. It specifies CASRLDRGYEQYF.